This T cell receptor beta chain was sequenced for a study of T cells in women clearing cervical HPV infection (dated by TCRdb to 2016 to 2019). In terms of the full investigation: The cases were 25 to 30 women with histologically confirmed HPV16-related CIN3 or worse, and 2 of those women had invasive cancers. The roughly 27 controls were women who cleared a single incident HPV16 infection within 12 months without developing precancer or cancer. Cases were matched to controls by age within five years and by the year the sample was collected. For cases, a median interval of 149 days, with an interquartile range of about 90 to 210 days, was observed between lesion detection and blood sampling. An exploratory proof-of-principle case-control study, nested within the Guanacaste HPV Natural History Study in Costa Rica, was conducted to compare TCR repertoires across cervical HPV16 outcomes. In the parent cohort, fewer than 13,000 women aged 18 or older were enrolled in Guanacaste, Costa Rica, during about 1993 to 1994 and were followed for roughly 7 years. Case blood was taken at the visit when the lesion was first identified, whereas control blood was taken when infection was no longer detected. Five blinded duplicates per group were added as quality controls, giving 60 or so samples: 50 or so participants and 10 replicates. Because only a few women had HLA typing data, the possibility that HLA type acted as a confounder could not be ruled out. Cases had a median age of about 34 years and controls had a median age of about 37, with no significant differences in baseline characteristics.

Every participant had a single incident cervical HPV16 infection, and women with prevalent HPV16 infections were excluded. Cervical HPV DNA was detected with MY09/MY11 PCR, and genotyping was done with dot-blot hybridization. Approximately 15 mL of heparinized blood were centrifuged, and the buffy coat was split into aliquots, frozen at -30 degrees C, and then kept at -80 degrees C. QIAGEN kits were used to extract genomic DNA from buffy coat specimens. On this clone itself: Its antigen target is currently unknown. Sequencing ends 3 residues short of the CDR3 end; the germline J gene provides the rest.

TCR beta CDR3 regions were amplified by multiplex PCR using the immunoSEQ assay from an average of approximately 1,200 ng genomic DNA per sample. To correct primer bias, the assay used a complete synthetic TCR repertoire to set an amplification baseline. Amplicons were sequenced on the Illumina platform. The paper's processing steps were these. Error correction of the sequences involved clustering with frequency ratios plus a modified nearest-neighbor algorithm, after which the sequences were analyzed in the immunoSEQ Analyzer using IMGT gene definitions. At each rarefaction depth, TCR richness and evenness were averaged over 20 rarefaction repeats, and samples with fewer sequences than the depth were excluded. Wilcoxon rank sum tests with FDR correction were used to compare V, D and J gene relative abundances between the groups. In the blinded duplicates, the intraclass correlation was about 96% for TCR richness and averaged approximately 82% across 66 gene segments. TCRdb mirrors the immuneACCESS table, restricted to in-frame sequences. Some clones are absent from its copies; in checked studies, under half trace to an unresolved V gene, and the reason for the others is unknown. V and J calls and clone size come straight from that table; D and trimming were deduced from the DNA. The sample's table lists a count of about 26,000 clones. 11% of the sample lies in the top ten.

The paper's findings and limits, for the study overall: CIN3+ cases had significantly higher TCR repertoire richness than controls across sequencing depths, but evenness did not differ between the groups. Because the number of T cells in each sample was unknown, differences in richness could reflect differing T-cell content rather than repertoire biology. Cases had lower TRBV6-7 relative abundance than controls (approximately 0.1% versus 0.16%; Bonferroni P = 0.0008). The cross-sectional design could not show whether the associations came before the infection or were a result of it, and neither effector/memory subsets nor HPV-specific T cells were isolated. Random forest classifiers that combined richness and V gene abundances separated cases from controls with an estimated AUC of less than 0.85.

Cut back by 1 base and 4 bases, the V and J ends lie 9 bases apart. The germline V gene provides CDR1 SGHRS and CDR2 YFSETQ. The CDR3 starts with the cysteine, ends with the phenylalanine, and has 15 residues. Part of the CDR3 DNA is given, 36 bases translated from base 1. The sequence is built from TRBV5-1 and TRBJ1-6; a tentative D match to TRBD1 spans 5 bases. This receptor was obtained from a woman between 18 and 69 years old with a cervical HPV16 infection that either progressed to CIN3+ or cleared (not recorded which). The sequenced sample consisted of blood buffy coat. The CDR3 DNA, read in part, is TGCGCCAGCAGCTTGCAGGGAAATTATAATTCACCC. It translates to CASSLQGNYNSP. The CDR3 as a whole reads CASSLQGNYNSPLHF.